This T cell receptor beta chain was sequenced during a study of vaccination and CD4 T cells after COVID-19. In its sample, this clonotype was seen once. The antigen is undetermined. The assay that was used to sequence DNA from cultured CD4+ T cells was the Oncomine TCR Beta short-read assay. TCRdb re-called the PCR reads with MiXCR, one entry per CDR3 protein. The repertoire holds about 21,000 distinct CDR3 sequences, with approximately 40% as singletons. The V gene's germline CDR1 is SGHNT and CDR2 YENEEA. V was trimmed by 1 base and J by 5 bases, leaving 9 bases between them. CDR3 length: 14 residues. Documented treatment: roughly nine-day PBMC culture with coronavirus spike peptide pools or control peptides (ViraFEST assay).

This chain connects TRBV11-3 to TRBJ2-1; D gene uncertain. This clonotype was sampled from a human donor who had recovered from COVID-19. Here the sequenced sample was CD4+ T cells from blood, cultured in vitro, taken before SARS-CoV-2 vaccination. For the CDR3, the DNA is TGTGCCAGCAGCTTAGTTGGGCGCAACAATGAGCAGTTCTTC. Translating gives CASSLVGRNNEQFF. Full variable domain (rest looked up from reference TRBV11-3 and TRBJ2-1): EAGVVQSPRYKIIEKKQPVAFWCNPISGHNTLYWYLQNLGQGPELLIRYENEEAVDDSQLPKDRFSAERLKGVDSTLKIQPAELGDSAVYLCASSLVGRNNEQFFGPGTRLTVL.